The 21 T cell receptor beta chains below were found in one sample sequenced in a study of T cell repertoires in aging, cancer and after chemotherapy. TRB rearrangements spanning V, D and J were amplified using mixed TRB-A/B primers. TCRdb re-called the multiplex PCR reads with MiXCR, one entry per CDR3 protein. Here the sample spans 1,500 to 2,000 distinct CDR3 sequences, around 64% being singletons. TCR beta rearrangements were amplified from peripheral blood genomic DNA. The specimen was blood. These TCRs come from a human donor with a blood cancer.

The chain joins TRBV6-6 to TRBJ2-1, with D possibly being TRBD2 (5 bases). Germline V CDR1 and CDR2: MNHNY, SVGAGI (reference sequence). This CDR3 is built from 15 residues. V shed 6 bases and J shed 5 bases, with 17 bases lying between them. The CDR3 DNA sequence: TGTGCCAGCAGGGACCCGGTACTAGTTAACAATGAGCAGTTCTTC. Protein sequence: CASRDPVLVNNEQFF.

The V gene is TRBV6-1, the J gene TRBJ2-7; no reliable D call. From germline, CDR1 is MNHNS and CDR2 SASEGT. V was clipped by 4 bases and J by 3 bases, with 7 bases between them. The CDR3 has 12 amino acids. The CDR3 DNA sequence: TGTGCCAGCAGTGCCACAGACTACGAGCAGTACTTC. As protein: CASSATDYEQYF.

The chain recombines TRBV5-4 with TRBJ2-4, with 7 bases aligning to TRBD2. CDR1 and CDR2 from the germline V gene are SGHNT and YYREEE (reference sequence). The ends lost 4 bases at V and 7 bases at J; junction bases unmatched: 8. The CDR3 has 14 amino acids. CDR3 nucleotides: TGTGCCAGCAGCCCCGGGGGGAAGATGAACATTCAGTACTTC. The encoded protein is CASSPGGKMNIQYF.

This clonotype came up a few times. This chain uses TRBV6-1 with TRBJ1-5, with D unclear. Germline assignment: CDR1 MNHNS and CDR2 SASEGT. V was cut by 4 bases and J by 4 bases, with 5 bases left in between. This CDR3 is 12 amino acids long. CDR3 sequence reads: CASSGPNQPQHF. As DNA, the CDR3 is TGTGCCAGCAGTGGGCCGAATCAGCCCCAGCATTTT.

The chain has TRBV20-1 and TRBJ2-3; D is perhaps TRBD2 (6 bases). In germline, CDR1 is DFQATT, CDR2 SNEGSKA (reference sequence). With 1 base removed from V and 4 bases from J, the gap between germline ends came to 6 bases. This CDR3 contains 12 residues. CDR3 loop: CSARGGADTQYF. Written as DNA, the CDR3 is TGCAGTGCTAGAGGGGGGGCAGATACGCAGTATTTT.

The chain employs TRBV30 and TRBJ1-3, with unresolved D. The V gene lost 0 bases and the J gene lost 4 bases, with 16 bases spanning the gap. Germline values: CDR1 GTSNPN, CDR2 SVGIG (reference sequence). CDR3 size: 16 residues. For the CDR3, the DNA is TGTGCCTGGAGTGTACGGTTGGGCTGGACCGGAAACACCATATATTTT. This sequence encodes CAWSVRLGWTGNTIYF.

This chain joins TRBV30 and TRBJ1-1; perhaps TRBD1 as D (5 bases). Trimming took off 2 bases at V and 4 bases at J, with 17 bases between the two ends. Germline values: CDR1 GTSNPN, CDR2 SVGIG (reference sequence). This CDR3 has 15 amino acids. CDR3 bases: TGTGCCTGGAGTCCTCTCCAGGGTTTCGGCACTGAAGCTTTCTTT. Translation gives CAWSPLQGFGTEAFF.

The chain employs TRBV12-3 or TRBV12-4 and TRBJ2-1, with D perhaps matching TRBD1 or TRBD2 (5 bases each). V lost 2 bases, J lost 9 bases, and 14 bases lay in between. The CDR3 runs to 14 residues. CDR3 DNA: TGTGCCAGCAGTTTAACGGGGCCTTGGGGTGAGCAGTTCTTC. This gives the protein CASSLTGPWGEQFF.

The gene calls are TRBV6-5 and TRBJ1-2, with D possibly being TRBD1 (5 bases). The CDR3 consists of 13 residues. In germline, CDR1 is MNHEY, CDR2 SVGAGI. V lost 9 bases to trimming and J lost 5 bases, with 16 bases between them. In DNA, the CDR3 is TGTGCCAGTCAGAAAGGGGAGAATTATGGCTACACCTTC. Translation gives CASQKGENYGYTF.

The chain links TRBV29-1 to TRBJ2-4; no firm D call. CDR3 length: 13 residues. In germline, CDR1 is SQVTM, CDR2 ANQGSEA. V was cut by 0 bases and J by 0 bases, with 3 bases left in between. The CDR3 DNA reads TGCAGCGTTGAAGATCAAGCCAAAAACATTCAGTACTTC. Amino acids: CSVEDQAKNIQYF.

The gene calls are TRBV5-6 and TRBJ2-3, with no clear D. V dropped 4 bases and J dropped 2 bases, with 14 bases sitting between them. The germline V gene has CDR1 SGHDT and CDR2 YYEEEE. This CDR3 is built from 15 residues. CDR3 residues: CASSPGRAATDTQYF. The CDR3 DNA is TGTGCCAGCAGCCCCGGACGGGCCGCCACAGATACGCAGTATTTT. The full variable domain, with the rest looked up from reference TRBV5-6 and TRBJ2-3, is DAGVTQSPTHLIKTRGQQVTLRCSPKSGHDTVSWYQQALGQGPQFIFQYYEEEERQRGNFPDRFSGHQFPNYSSELNVNALLLGDSALYLCASSPGRAATDTQYFGPGTRLTVL.

The chain has TRBV30 and TRBJ1-4, with D uncertain. The length of the CDR3 is 12 residues. Germline lookup yields CDR1 GTSNPN and CDR2 SVGIG (reference sequence). Trimming stripped 3 bases from V and 4 bases from J, with 6 bases between. The CDR3 is CAWSFNNEKLFF. The DNA of the CDR3 is TGTGCCTGGAGCTTTAATAATGAAAAACTGTTTTTT.

The gene calls are TRBV30 and TRBJ1-2; 7 bases are shared with TRBD1. V shed 6 bases, J shed 7 bases, and the junction held 5 bases outside the gene matches. The germline V gene encodes CDR1 GTSNPN and CDR2 SVGIG (reference sequence). This CDR3 has 11 residues. CDR3 nucleotides: TGTGCCTGCGAAGGGGGCGGTGGCTACACCTTC. Its translation: CACEGGGGYTF. Drawing the rest from reference TRBV30 and TRBJ1-2, the complete variable domain is SQTIHQWPATLVQPVGSPLSLECTVEGTSNPNLYWYRQAAGRGLQLLFYSVGIGQISSEVPQNLSASRPQDRQFILSSKKLLLSDSGFYLCACEGGGGYTFGSGTRLTVV.

The gene calls are TRBV6-5 and TRBJ1-2; 8 bases line up with TRBD1. The CDR3 runs to 14 residues. The J segment lost 4 bases and the V segment lost 2 bases, leaving 3 bases of the junction unmatched. In germline, CDR1 is MNHEY, CDR2 SVGAGI. This CDR3 reads CASSYLTGGYGYTF. Written as DNA, the CDR3 is TGTGCCAGCAGTTACCTAACAGGGGGCTATGGCTACACCTTC.

This clonotype was observed a single time. The chain recombines TRBV29-1 with TRBJ1-5, with a weak D call TRBD1 (5 bases). This CDR3 contains 13 residues. Germline V gene sequence: CDR1 SQVTM, CDR2 ANQGSEA. Trimming pared 4 bases from V and 2 bases from J, leaving 9 bases between. CDR3 sequence (DNA): TGCAGCGTTGGAGGGGACGGCAATCAGCCCCAGCATTTT. This codes for CSVGGDGNQPQHF.

A few counts support this clonotype. The CDR3 region has the DNA TGCAGCGTCGGGCTCCCATACGGGAGGGCGGATACGCAGTATTTT. Amino acid sequence: CSVGLPYGRADTQYF. The chain couples TRBV29-1 to TRBJ2-3, with 8 bases matching TRBD2. Germline CDR1 reads SQVTM; CDR2 reads ANQGSEA. J lost 6 bases, V lost 6 bases, and 14 bases had no gene match. CDR3 size: 15 residues.

The V gene is TRBV6-6, the J gene TRBJ2-1, with TRBD1 identical over 8 bases. Unmatched junction bases numbered 8, after V lost 6 bases and J lost 4 bases. The CDR3 sequence is 15 residues long. Looked up from germline, CDR1 is MNHNY and CDR2 is SVGAGI (reference sequence). The CDR3 DNA reads as TGTGCCAGCAGCGACCGGGACAGGTTATACAATGAGCAGTTCTTC. Its protein product is CASSDRDRLYNEQFF.

The chain recombines TRBV11-1 with TRBJ2-1, with D perhaps matching TRBD2 (7 bases). Between the trimmed V and J ends, which lost 1 base and 8 bases, there was a span of 21 bases. The CDR3 is 17 amino acids. From germline, CDR1 is SGHAT and CDR2 FQDESV (reference sequence). CDR3 residues: CASSLVGGADFRDEQFF. In DNA form, the CDR3 reads TGTGCCAGCAGCTTAGTGGGGGGGGCGGATTTCAGGGATGAGCAGTTCTTC.

The chain couples TRBV6-6 to TRBJ2-7, with 8 bases lining up with TRBD1. Trimming cost V 7 bases and J 3 bases; bases outside gene matches: 5. The CDR3 spans 13 residues. Germline loops: CDR1 MNHNY, CDR2 SVGAGI (reference sequence). The CDR3 DNA reads TGTGCCAGCACCCCCAGGGGGCTCTACGAGCAGTACTTC. Encoded protein: CASTPRGLYEQYF.

This clonotype has a handful of counts. The V and J genes are TRBV29-1 and TRBJ1-2, with 7 positions matching TRBD1. J gave up 8 bases and V 6 bases, and 9 bases lay outside the gene matches. Germline-derived CDR1 and CDR2 are SQVTM and ANQGSEA. CDR3 length: 12 residues. The CDR3 spells CSVTTGMSGYTF. CDR3 bases: TGCAGCGTCACGACAGGGATGAGCGGCTACACCTTC.

This clonotype was counted between two and nine times. The V and J genes are TRBV30 and TRBJ2-1; TRBD1 matches at 12 bases. The germline CDR1 and CDR2 sequences are GTSNPN and SVGIG (reference sequence). Trimming cost V 2 bases and J 0 bases; bases outside gene matches: 8. The CDR3 length is 18 residues. For the CDR3, the DNA is TGTGCCTGGAGTAAAGGGACAGGGGGCCGATTCTCCTACAATGAGCAGTTCTTC. Translation gives CAWSKGTGGRFSYNEQFF.